The sequence of this T cell receptor beta chain was determined in a study of T cells after yellow fever vaccination. Whole-study findings and limits: Most clones from primary vaccination were detected again post-booster (about 95% CD4, around 90% CD8).

Using its own MiXCR run on the 5' RACE reads, TCRdb lists one record per CDR3 protein. The table has approximately 600,000 distinct CDR3 sequences, more than 9% seen once. This CDR3 spans 16 amino acids. Trimming left V 1 base short and J 6 bases short, with 16 bases between. The germline gives CDR1 LGHNA, CDR2 YSLEER. As to this clonotype: Antigen: not known.

The sequence was collected from a young man who received the YFV17D yellow fever vaccine. The chain has TRBV4-3 and TRBJ2-1; possibly TRBD1 for D (6 bases). The sequencing here drew on PBMCs, taken on the day of the yellow fever booster vaccination. CDR3: CASSQGGRGGGNEQFF. The CDR3 region has the DNA TGCGCCAGCAGCCAAGGGGGCAGGGGTGGGGGCAATGAGCAGTTCTTC.